This is a list of T cell receptor beta chains from one sample in a study of identical twins. Via MiXCR, TCRdb re-called the 5' RACE reads, giving one row per CDR3 protein. The data show about 920,000 distinct CDR3 sequences, roughly an eighth seen once. These same data were also listed under a study on yellow fever vaccine responses in identical twins.

The sequenced sample was PBMCs. The receptors derive from a woman aged 18-29 years in good health. CDR3s include the opening cysteine and the closing phenylalanine or tryptophan. The size field is filled for only some rows; it gives once, few, many or a size class.

TRBV5-1 | NA | 16 | CASSLGQGSRFTEAFF
TRBV10-3 | NA | 13 | CAISGGGAGEQFF
TRBV12-5 | NA | 15 | CASGPGTGTYNEQFF
TRBV28 | many | 16 | CASSSSRLAGVGEQYF
TRBV12-3/TRBV12-4 | many | 13 | CASRLRDYNEQYF
TRBV5-1 | many | 15 | CASSLGRVSGTEAFF
TRBV28 | many | 13 | CASSLRINYGYTF
TRBV20-1 | few | 15 | CSARDPGQALGTQYF
TRBV6-2/TRBV6-3 | NA | 13 | CASSYGIGLEQYF
TRBV4-1 | NA | 14 | CASSQPDGIYGYTF
TRBV3-1 | few | 14 | CASSRQTSTGELFF
TRBV6-1 | NA | 16 | CASRPSQGSGNQPQHF
TRBV2 | NA | 15 | CASSDSRLLGNTIYF
TRBV5-6 | NA | 16 | CASSLDPYTNTGELFF
TRBV23-1 | NA | 18 | CASSQSLKREQTSYEQYF
TRBV4-1 | NA | 15 | CASSQDLGDREQQFF
TRBV3-1 | NA | 14 | CASSQVRDTDTQYF
TRBV5-1 | few | 15 | CASSVGTGEAYGYTF
TRBV5-1 | NA | 16 | CASSLSGSRYNSPLHF
TRBV20-1 | many | 14 | CSARSVSGANVLTF
TRBV4-1 | NA | 17 | CASSQELRTSGSNEQFF
TRBV5-5 | NA | 15 | CASSLGPRDKGEAFF
TRBV2 | few | 10 | CATGRDEQFF
TRBV6-1 | many | 14 | CASTRDRGIDGYTF
TRBV7-3 | NA | 14 | CASSLTGTGNEQYF
TRBV12-3/TRBV12-4 | many | 11 | CASSRRDTQYF
TRBV6-1 | NA | 19 | CASSEAGSSSGGVRETQYF
TRBV2 | few | 16 | CASSERPGTGYYEQYF
TRBV7-6 | few | 17 | CASSLYSGTGGQETQYF
TRBV13 | NA | 15 | CASSSAETGANVLTF